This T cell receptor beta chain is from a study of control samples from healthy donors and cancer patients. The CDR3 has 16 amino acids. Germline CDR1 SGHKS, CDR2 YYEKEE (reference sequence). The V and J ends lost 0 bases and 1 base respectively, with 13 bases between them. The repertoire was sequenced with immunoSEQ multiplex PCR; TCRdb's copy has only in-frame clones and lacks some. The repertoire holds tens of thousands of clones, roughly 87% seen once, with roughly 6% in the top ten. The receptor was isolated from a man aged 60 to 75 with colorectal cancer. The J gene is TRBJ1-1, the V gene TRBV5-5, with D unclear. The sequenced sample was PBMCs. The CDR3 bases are TGTGCCAGCAGCTTGGCCCTGAGTAGCAGGAACACTGAAGCTTTCTTT. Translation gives CASSLALSSRNTEAFF.